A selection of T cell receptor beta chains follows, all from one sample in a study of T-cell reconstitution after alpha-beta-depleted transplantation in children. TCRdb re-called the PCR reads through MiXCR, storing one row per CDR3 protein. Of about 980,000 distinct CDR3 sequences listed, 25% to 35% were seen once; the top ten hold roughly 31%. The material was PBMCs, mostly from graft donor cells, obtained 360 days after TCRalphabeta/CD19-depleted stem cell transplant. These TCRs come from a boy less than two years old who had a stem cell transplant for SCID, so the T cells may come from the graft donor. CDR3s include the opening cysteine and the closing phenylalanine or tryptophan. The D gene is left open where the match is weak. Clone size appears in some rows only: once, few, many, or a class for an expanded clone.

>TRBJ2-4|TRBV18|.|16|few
CASSPQGIAAKNIQYF
TGTGCCAGCTCACCACAGGGTATAGCAGCCAAAAACATTCAGTACTTC
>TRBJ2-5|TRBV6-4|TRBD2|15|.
CASSPSGGRGETQYF
TGTGCCAGCAGTCCTAGCGGGGGGCGAGGAGAGACCCAGTACTTC
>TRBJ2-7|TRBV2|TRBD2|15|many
CASSEERGPGYEQYF
TGTGCCAGCAGCGAGGAGCGGGGGCCCGGCTACGAGCAGTACTTC
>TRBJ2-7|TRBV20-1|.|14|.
CSASHSRGYYEQYF
TGCAGTGCTAGTCATAGCAGGGGTTATTACGAGCAGTACTTC
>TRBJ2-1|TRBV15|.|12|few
CATSARGHEQFF
TGTGCCACCAGCGCCCGGGGGCATGAGCAGTTCTTC
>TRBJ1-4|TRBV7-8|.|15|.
CASSPGGLTNEKLFF
TGTGCCAGCAGCCCCGGGGGACTAACTAATGAAAAACTGTTTTTT
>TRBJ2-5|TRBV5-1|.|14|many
CASSLVTAQETQYF
TGTGCCAGCAGCTTAGTAACAGCCCAAGAGACCCAGTACTTC
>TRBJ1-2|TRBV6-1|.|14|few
CASRPTGLDYGYTF
TGTGCCAGCAGACCTACAGGGTTGGACTATGGCTACACCTTC
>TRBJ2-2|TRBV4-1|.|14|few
CASTLQGNTGELFF
TGCGCCAGCACCCTTCAGGGTAACACCGGGGAGCTGTTTTTT
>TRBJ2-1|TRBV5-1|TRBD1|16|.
CASSLRTGGNGNEQFF
TGCGCCAGCAGCTTGAGGACAGGGGGCAACGGCAATGAGCAGTTCTTC
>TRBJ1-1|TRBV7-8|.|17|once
CASSLGDVRATNTEAFF
TGTGCCAGCAGCTTAGGGGATGTCAGGGCTACGAACACTGAAGCTTTCTTT
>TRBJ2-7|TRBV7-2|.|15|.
CASSSQLGPVYEQYF
TGTGCCAGCAGCTCCCAGTTAGGACCAGTCTACGAGCAGTACTTC
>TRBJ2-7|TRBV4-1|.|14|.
CASSQDIATYEQYF
TGCGCCAGCAGCCAAGATATAGCCACTTACGAGCAGTACTTC
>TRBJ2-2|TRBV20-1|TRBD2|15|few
CSARLAGGPSGELFF
TGCAGTGCTCGACTAGCGGGGGGCCCATCCGGGGAGCTGTTTTTT
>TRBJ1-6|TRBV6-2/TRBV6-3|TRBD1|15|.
CASTLGGTGDSPLHF
TGTGCCAGCACCCTGGGGGGGACAGGTGATTCACCCCTCCACTTT